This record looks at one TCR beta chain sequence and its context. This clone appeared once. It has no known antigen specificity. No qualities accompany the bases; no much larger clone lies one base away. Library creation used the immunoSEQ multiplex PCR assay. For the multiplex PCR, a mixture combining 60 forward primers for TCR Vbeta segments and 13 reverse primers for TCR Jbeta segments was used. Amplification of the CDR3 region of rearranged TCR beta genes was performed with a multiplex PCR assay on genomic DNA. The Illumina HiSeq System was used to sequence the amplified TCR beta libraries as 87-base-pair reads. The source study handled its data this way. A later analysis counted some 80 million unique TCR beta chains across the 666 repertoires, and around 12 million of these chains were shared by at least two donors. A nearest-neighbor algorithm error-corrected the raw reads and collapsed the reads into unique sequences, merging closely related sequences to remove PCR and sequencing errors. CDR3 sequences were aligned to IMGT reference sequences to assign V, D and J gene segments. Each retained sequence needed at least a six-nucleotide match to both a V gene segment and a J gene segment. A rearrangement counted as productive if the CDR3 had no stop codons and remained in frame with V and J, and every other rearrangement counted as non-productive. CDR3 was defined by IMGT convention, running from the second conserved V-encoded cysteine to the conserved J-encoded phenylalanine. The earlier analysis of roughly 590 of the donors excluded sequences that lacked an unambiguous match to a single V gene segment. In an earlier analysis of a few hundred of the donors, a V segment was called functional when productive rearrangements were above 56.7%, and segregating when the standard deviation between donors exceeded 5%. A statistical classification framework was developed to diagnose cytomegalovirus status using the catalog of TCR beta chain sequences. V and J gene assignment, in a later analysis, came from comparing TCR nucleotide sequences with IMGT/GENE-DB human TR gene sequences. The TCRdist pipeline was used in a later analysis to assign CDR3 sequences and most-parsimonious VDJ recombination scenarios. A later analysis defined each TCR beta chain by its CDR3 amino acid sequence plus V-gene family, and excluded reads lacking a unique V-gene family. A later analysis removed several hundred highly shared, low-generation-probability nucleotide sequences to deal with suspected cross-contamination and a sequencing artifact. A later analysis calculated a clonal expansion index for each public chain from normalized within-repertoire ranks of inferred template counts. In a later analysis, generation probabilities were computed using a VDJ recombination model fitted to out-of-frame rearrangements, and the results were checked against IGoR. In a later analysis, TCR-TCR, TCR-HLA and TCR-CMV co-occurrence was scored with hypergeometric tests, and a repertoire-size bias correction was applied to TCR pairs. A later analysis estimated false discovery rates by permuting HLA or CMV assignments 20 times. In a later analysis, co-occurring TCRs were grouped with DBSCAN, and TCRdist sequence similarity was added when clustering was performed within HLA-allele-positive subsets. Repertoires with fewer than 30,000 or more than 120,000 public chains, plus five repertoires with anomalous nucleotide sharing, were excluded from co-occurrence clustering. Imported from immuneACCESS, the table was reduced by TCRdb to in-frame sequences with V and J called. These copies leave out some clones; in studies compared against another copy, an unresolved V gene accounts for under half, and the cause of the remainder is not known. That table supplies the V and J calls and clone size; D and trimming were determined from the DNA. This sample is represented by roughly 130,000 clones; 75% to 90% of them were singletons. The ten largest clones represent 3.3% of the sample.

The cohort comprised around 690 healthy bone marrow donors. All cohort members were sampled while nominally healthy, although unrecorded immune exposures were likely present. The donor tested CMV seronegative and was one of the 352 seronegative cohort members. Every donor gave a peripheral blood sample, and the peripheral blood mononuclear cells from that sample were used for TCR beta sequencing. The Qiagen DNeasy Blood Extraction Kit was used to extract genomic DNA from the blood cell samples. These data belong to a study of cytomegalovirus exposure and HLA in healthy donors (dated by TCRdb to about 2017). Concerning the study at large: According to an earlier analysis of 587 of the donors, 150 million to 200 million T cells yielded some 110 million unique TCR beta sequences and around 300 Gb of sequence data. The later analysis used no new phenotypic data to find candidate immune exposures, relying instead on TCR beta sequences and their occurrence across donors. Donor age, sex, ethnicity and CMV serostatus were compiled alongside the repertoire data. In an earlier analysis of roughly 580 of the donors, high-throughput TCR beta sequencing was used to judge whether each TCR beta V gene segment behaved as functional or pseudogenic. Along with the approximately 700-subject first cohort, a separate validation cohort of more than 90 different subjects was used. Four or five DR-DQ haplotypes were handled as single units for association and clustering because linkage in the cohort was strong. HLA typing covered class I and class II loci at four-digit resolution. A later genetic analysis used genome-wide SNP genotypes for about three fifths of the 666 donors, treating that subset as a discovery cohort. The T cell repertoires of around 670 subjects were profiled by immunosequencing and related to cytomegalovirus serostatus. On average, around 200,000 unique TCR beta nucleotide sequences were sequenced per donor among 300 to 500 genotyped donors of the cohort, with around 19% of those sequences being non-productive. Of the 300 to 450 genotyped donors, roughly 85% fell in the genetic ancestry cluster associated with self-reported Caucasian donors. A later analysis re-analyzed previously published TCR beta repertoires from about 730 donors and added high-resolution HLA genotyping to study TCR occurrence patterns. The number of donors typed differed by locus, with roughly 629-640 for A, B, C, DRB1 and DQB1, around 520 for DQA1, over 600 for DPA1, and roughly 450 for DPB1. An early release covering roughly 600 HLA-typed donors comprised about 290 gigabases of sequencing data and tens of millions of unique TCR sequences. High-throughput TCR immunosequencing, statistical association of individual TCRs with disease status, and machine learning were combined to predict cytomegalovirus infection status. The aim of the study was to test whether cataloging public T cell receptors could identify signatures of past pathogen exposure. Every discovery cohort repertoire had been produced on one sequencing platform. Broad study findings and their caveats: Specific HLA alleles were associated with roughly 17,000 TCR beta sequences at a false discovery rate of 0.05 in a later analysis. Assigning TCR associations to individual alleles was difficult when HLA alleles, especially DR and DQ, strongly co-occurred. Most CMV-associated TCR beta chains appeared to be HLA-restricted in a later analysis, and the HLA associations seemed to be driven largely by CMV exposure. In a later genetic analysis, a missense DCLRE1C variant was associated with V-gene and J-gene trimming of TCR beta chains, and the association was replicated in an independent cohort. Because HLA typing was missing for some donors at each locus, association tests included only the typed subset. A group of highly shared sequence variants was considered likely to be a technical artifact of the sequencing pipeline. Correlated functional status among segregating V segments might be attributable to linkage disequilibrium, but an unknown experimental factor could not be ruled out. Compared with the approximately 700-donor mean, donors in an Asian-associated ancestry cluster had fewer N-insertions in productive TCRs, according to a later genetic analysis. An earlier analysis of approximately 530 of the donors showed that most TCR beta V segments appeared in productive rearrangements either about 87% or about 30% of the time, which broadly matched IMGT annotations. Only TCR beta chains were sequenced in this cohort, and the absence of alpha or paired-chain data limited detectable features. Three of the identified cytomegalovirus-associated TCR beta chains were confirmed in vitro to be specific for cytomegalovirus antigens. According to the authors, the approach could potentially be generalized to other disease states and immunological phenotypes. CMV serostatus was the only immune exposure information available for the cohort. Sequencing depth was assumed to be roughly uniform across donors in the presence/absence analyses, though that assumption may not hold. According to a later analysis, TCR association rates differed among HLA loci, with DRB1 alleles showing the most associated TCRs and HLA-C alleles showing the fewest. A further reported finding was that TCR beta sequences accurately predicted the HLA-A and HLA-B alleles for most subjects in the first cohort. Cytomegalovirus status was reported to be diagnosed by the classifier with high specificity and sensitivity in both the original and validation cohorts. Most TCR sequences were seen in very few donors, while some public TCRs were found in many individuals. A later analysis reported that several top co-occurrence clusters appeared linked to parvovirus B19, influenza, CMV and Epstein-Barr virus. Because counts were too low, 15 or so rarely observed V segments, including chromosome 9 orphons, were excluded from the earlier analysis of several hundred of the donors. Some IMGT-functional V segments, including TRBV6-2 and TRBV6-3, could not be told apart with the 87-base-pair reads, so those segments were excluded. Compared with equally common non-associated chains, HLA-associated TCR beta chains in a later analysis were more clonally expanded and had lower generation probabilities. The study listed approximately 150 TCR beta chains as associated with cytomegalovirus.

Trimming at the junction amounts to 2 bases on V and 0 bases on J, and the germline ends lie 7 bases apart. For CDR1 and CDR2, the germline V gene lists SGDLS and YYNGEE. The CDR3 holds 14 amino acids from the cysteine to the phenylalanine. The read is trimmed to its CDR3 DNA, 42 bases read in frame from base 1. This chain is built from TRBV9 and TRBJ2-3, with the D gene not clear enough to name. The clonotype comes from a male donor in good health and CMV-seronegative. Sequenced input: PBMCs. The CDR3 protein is CASSVDSSTDTQYF. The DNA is TGTGCCAGCAGCGTTGACTCTAGCACAGATACGCAGTATTTT.